One and the same sample provided the 32 T cell receptor beta chains below, sequenced in a study of OX40 agonist ivuxolimab in advanced cancers. The method was immunoSEQ multiplex PCR; TCRdb's version includes in-frame clones alone and lacks a portion of them. The table shows tens of thousands of clones, with around 90% occurring only once. Specimen: CD4+ or CD8+ T cells sorted from blood, collected in a trial of the OX40 agonist ivuxolimab. All receptors come from an adult with an advanced solid tumor such as melanoma, head and neck, liver or kidney cancer.

The rearrangement joins TRBV7-9 to TRBJ2-2; 11 bases match TRBD2. The CDR3 runs 16 residues. Losses at the gene ends were 4 bases for V and 7 bases for J; bases not matched to a gene: 8. Germline values: CDR1 SEHNR, CDR2 FQNEAQ (reference sequence). CDR3 protein: CASSSQTSGNFGELFF. DNA of the CDR3: TGTGCCAGCAGCTCCCAGACTAGCGGGAACTTCGGGGAGCTGTTTTTT.

J is TRBJ2-1 and V is TRBV2, with D possibly being TRBD1 (6 bases). Germline V lookup: CDR1 SNHLY, CDR2 FYNNEI. The CDR3 is 13 amino acids. The V gene lost 4 bases and the J gene lost 6 bases, with 10 bases spanning the gap. The CDR3, as DNA: TGTGCCAGCAGTGGGGGGCAGTTCAATGAGCAGTTCTTC. Translation gives CASSGGQFNEQFF.

This clone was found once. The chain joins TRBV4-1 to TRBJ2-7; the match to TRBD1 covers 9 bases. The CDR3 extends over 15 amino acids. Germline V CDR1 and CDR2: MGHRA, YSYEKL. V dropped 0 bases and J dropped 4; count of bases not matched to a gene: 4. The DNA for the CDR3 is TGCGCCAGCAGCCAAGAGAGGGACAGGGTGTACGAGCAGTACTTC. It translates to CASSQERDRVYEQYF.

This chain joins TRBV7-9 and TRBJ2-5; D may be TRBD2 (6 bases). Trimming took 6 bases from V and 3 from J, leaving 14 bases between them. CDR3 length: 14 residues. CDR1 is SEHNR and CDR2 is FQNEAQ in the germline V gene (reference sequence). The CDR3 is CASRSDYFKETQYF. The CDR3, as DNA: TGTGCCAGCAGATCGGACTATTTTAAAGAGACCCAGTACTTC. The whole variable domain, filled in from reference TRBV7-9 and TRBJ2-5, reads DTGVSQNPRHKITKRGQNVTFRCDPISEHNRLYWYRQTLGQGPEFLTYFQNEAQLEKSRLLSDRFSAERPKGSFSTLEIQRTEQGDSAMYLCASRSDYFKETQYFGPGTRLLVL.

The V and J genes are TRBV4-1 and TRBJ1-1; D remains ambiguous. The V end was cut by 2 bases, the J end by 3 bases, with 7 bases between. The germline CDR1 and CDR2 sequences are MGHRA and YSYEKL. This CDR3 contains 13 residues. CDR3 nucleotides: TGCGCCAGCAGCCAAACTAGGGACACTGAAGCTTTCTTT. Encoded protein: CASSQTRDTEAFF.

This rearrangement joins TRBV2 to TRBJ2-6; maybe TRBD1 (5 bases). Looked up from germline, CDR1 is SNHLY and CDR2 is FYNNEI. This CDR3 is 15 amino acids long. Deletions cut 6 bases from V and 0 bases from J, with 9 bases between. DNA of the CDR3: TGTGCCAGCAGGGGGCTGGTCTCTGGGGCCAACGTCCTGACTTTC. This translates into CASRGLVSGANVLTF. Looking up the rest from reference TRBV2 and TRBJ2-6 gives the full variable domain: EPEVTQTPSHQVTQMGQEVILRCVPISNHLYFYWYRQILGQKVEFLVSFYNNEISEKSEIFDDQFSVERPDGSNFTLKIRSTKLEDSAMYFCASRGLVSGANVLTFGAGSRLTVL.

The V call is TRBV7-8, the J call TRBJ2-1; 9 positions match TRBD2. CDR1 and CDR2 (germline): SGHVS, FQNEAQ. This CDR3 is built from 17 residues. The V and J ends lost 8 bases and 4 bases, in that order; junction bases with no gene match: 15. The chain's CDR3 is CASATSKTSGKYNEQFF. The CDR3 DNA reads as TGTGCCAGCGCGACCTCAAAGACTAGCGGCAAGTACAATGAGCAGTTCTTC. Full variable domain (rest looked up from reference TRBV7-8 and TRBJ2-1): GAGVSQSPRYKVAKRGQDVALRCDPISGHVSLFWYQQALGQGPEFLTYFQNEAQLDKSGLPSDRFFAERPEGSVSTLKIQRTQQEDSAVYLCASATSKTSGKYNEQFFGPGTRLTVL.

This clone was seen only once. V and J are TRBV7-9 and TRBJ2-3, with TRBD1 identical over 7 bases. V was pared by 5 bases and J by 0 bases, with 5 bases of the junction left unmatched. This CDR3 is built from 15 residues. Germline CDR1 and CDR2: SEHNR and FQNEAQ (reference sequence). CDR3 sequence (DNA): TGTGCCAGCAGCCCGAGACAGGGAAGCACAGATACGCAGTATTTT. It is translated as CASSPRQGSTDTQYF.

The chain combines TRBV6-6 with TRBJ2-1; D is ambiguous. Trimming took 3 bases from V and 9 from J, leaving 9 bases between them. Germline loops: CDR1 MNHNY, CDR2 SVGAGI (reference sequence). The CDR3 is 12 residues long. CDR3 bases: TGTGCCAGCAGTTATGTCCGCGGTGAGCAGTTCTTC. Translation gives CASSYVRGEQFF.

The J gene is TRBJ2-7, the V gene TRBV7-2; 11 bases align to TRBD1. V lost 3 bases to trimming and J lost 4 bases; unmatched junction nucleotides: 5. CDR1 is SGHTA, CDR2 FQGNSA, per germline. The CDR3 runs to 15 residues. The CDR3 nucleotides read TGTGCCAGCAGCTTGTCCGGGACAGGGGGTTACGAGCAGTACTTC. Amino acid sequence: CASSLSGTGGYEQYF.

CDR3 sequence reads: CASSGTGSTEAFF. As DNA, the CDR3 is TGTGCCAGCAGCGGTACAGGGTCCACTGAAGCTTTCTTT. The rearrangement joins TRBV27 to TRBJ1-1, with D perhaps TRBD1 (6 bases). With 6 bases removed from V and 4 bases from J, the gap between germline ends came to 12 bases. Germline CDR1 reads MNHEY; CDR2 reads SMNVEV (reference sequence). This CDR3 contains 13 residues.

This chain connects TRBV28 to TRBJ2-7; possible D gene TRBD1, 6 bases. Germline CDR1 is MDHEN and CDR2 is SYDVKM. Trimming stripped 4 bases from V and 3 bases from J, with 7 bases between. This CDR3 comprises 12 residues. DNA of the CDR3: TGTGCCAGCAGTTGGGACAACTACGAGCAGTACTTC. Amino acids: CASSWDNYEQYF.

This rearrangement joins TRBV19 to TRBJ1-4; 8 nucleotides match TRBD1. The length of the CDR3 is 15 residues. The J segment lost 8 bases and the V segment lost 4 bases, leaving 9 bases of the junction unmatched. Germline CDR1 LNHDA, CDR2 SQIVND (reference sequence). The CDR3 protein is CASSTSGTGGEKLFF. The DNA of the CDR3 is TGTGCCAGTAGTACCTCAGGGACAGGTGGAGAAAAACTGTTTTTT.

J is TRBJ2-3 and V is TRBV5-6; 9 nucleotides align to TRBD1. Germline V lookup: CDR1 SGHDT, CDR2 YYEEEE. The CDR3 spans 18 residues. Unmatched junction bases numbered 14, after V lost 1 base and J lost 5 bases. CDR3 in DNA: TGTGCCAGCAGCTTGATGGCTTCCGGGACAGGGACAAGAGATACGCAGTATTTT. Amino acids: CASSLMASGTGTRDTQYF.

This chain links TRBV29-1 with TRBJ2-1; D not resolved. V lost 2 bases and J lost 0, with 5 bases in between. Germline V gene lookup returns CDR1 SQVTM and CDR2 ANQGSEA. The CDR3 is 13 residues long. The CDR3 nucleotides read TGCAGCGTTGAAACGAGCTCCTACAATGAGCAGTTCTTC. Translating gives CSVETSSYNEQFF.

This chain joins TRBV7-2 and TRBJ1-1, with D perhaps TRBD1 (6 bases). V was cut by 0 bases and J by 3 bases, with 11 bases left in between. CDR1 is SGHTA, CDR2 FQGNSA, per germline. CDR3 length equals 15 residues. CDR3 coding DNA: TGTGCCAGCAGCTTAGCAGGGGGAGGGTACACTGAAGCTTTCTTT. Its translation: CASSLAGGGYTEAFF.

This chain joins TRBV28 and TRBJ2-2; TRBD1 matches 10 bases. After removal of 1 base from V and 6 bases from J, the junction contained 11 bases not matched to a gene. The CDR3 sequence is 18 residues long. CDR1 is MDHEN, CDR2 SYDVKM, per germline. CDR3 DNA sequence: TGTGCCAGCAGTTTATATGGGAGGACAGGGGGTTTTCCCGGGGAGCTGTTTTTT. Encoded protein: CASSLYGRTGGFPGELFF.

The genes are TRBV5-5 and TRBJ2-1, with D perhaps TRBD1 (6 bases). The CDR3 is 14 residues long. The germline gives CDR1 SGHKS, CDR2 YYEKEE (reference sequence). V gave up 1 base and J gave up 3 bases, with 8 bases separating them. CDR3 region: CASSLQGHYNEQFF. The CDR3 nucleotides read TGTGCCAGCAGCTTGCAGGGGCACTACAATGAGCAGTTCTTC.

This chain connects TRBV6-5 to TRBJ2-7; D is uncertain. The V and J ends lost 0 bases and 0 bases respectively, with 12 bases between them. The CDR3 runs 16 residues. Germline loops: CDR1 MNHEY, CDR2 SVGAGI. The DNA for the CDR3 is TGTGCCAGCAGTTACTCCGGTACAAGGTCCTCCTACGAGCAGTACTTC. This translates into CASSYSGTRSSYEQYF.

The chain uses TRBV19 and TRBJ2-1; 12 nucleotides match TRBD2. CDR3 length: 15 amino acids. With V trimmed by 4 bases and J by 4 bases, 2 bases remained unmatched. CDR1 is LNHDA and CDR2 is SQIVND in the germline V gene (reference sequence). CDR3 DNA: TGTGCCAGTAGTACCGGGACTAGCGGGTACAATGAGCAGTTCTTC. Residues: CASSTGTSGYNEQFF.

The chain combines TRBV11-3 with TRBJ1-3; D is ambiguous. Germline V gene sequence: CDR1 SGHNT, CDR2 YENEEA. V shed 3 bases and J shed 8 bases, with 8 bases lying between them. CDR3 length equals 12 residues. The CDR3 loop reads CASSFGSDTIYF. The DNA of the CDR3 is TGTGCCAGCAGCTTTGGATCGGACACCATATATTTT.

This chain connects TRBV7-2 to TRBJ2-3; 9 nucleotides match TRBD2. CDR1 SGHTA and CDR2 FQGNSA come from the germline V gene. The CDR3 runs to 16 residues. Trimming cost V 1 base and J 4 bases; bases outside gene matches: 6. CDR3 bases: TGTGCCAGCAGCTTAGTGGCGGGAGGGCCCCCAGATACGCAGTATTTT. It codes for CASSLVAGGPPDTQYF.

The chain recombines TRBV7-9 with TRBJ2-1; 8 nucleotides agree with TRBD1. The CDR3 is made up of 13 amino acids. The trim removed 4 bases at V and 7 bases at J, leaving 3 bases unmatched. The V gene's germline CDR1 is SEHNR and CDR2 FQNEAQ (reference sequence). The CDR3 is CASSYTGGNEQFF. CDR3 nucleotide sequence: TGTGCCAGCAGCTACACAGGGGGTAATGAGCAGTTCTTC.

The chain carries TRBV27 and TRBJ2-7; no clear D. Germline CDR1 is MNHEY and CDR2 is SMNVEV (reference sequence). This CDR3 spans 13 amino acids. The V end was cut by 4 bases, the J end by 3 bases, with 10 bases between. CDR3 protein: CASSSGPFYEQYF. CDR3 in DNA: TGTGCCAGCAGTTCTGGACCCTTCTACGAGCAGTACTTC.

This clone has just one count. The chain couples TRBV27 to TRBJ2-1; D is undetermined. The V gene's germline CDR1 is MNHEY and CDR2 SMNVEV (reference sequence). The CDR3 length is 12 residues. V gave up 5 bases and J gave up 0 bases, with 2 bases separating them. The CDR3 loop reads CASSRSYNEQFF. For the CDR3, the DNA is TGTGCCAGCAGTCGCTCCTACAATGAGCAGTTCTTC.

This chain connects TRBV28 to TRBJ2-7; D perhaps matches TRBD1 (6 bases). The CDR3 has 14 amino acids. Between the trimmed V and J ends, which lost 7 bases and 2 bases, there was a span of 15 bases. Germline CDR1 and CDR2: MDHEN and SYDVKM. The CDR3 reads CASTDRQRTYEQYF. In DNA, the CDR3 is TGTGCCAGCACCGACAGGCAGAGAACCTACGAGCAGTACTTC.

The V gene is TRBV7-3, the J gene TRBJ2-3; weak D call: TRBD2 (6 bases). The length of the CDR3 is 15 residues. Per germline, CDR1 SGHTA and CDR2 FQGTGA. Trimming shortened V by 3 bases and J by 1 base, and 11 bases separated the two germline ends. The CDR3 sequence is CASSLLGEGTDTQYF. The CDR3 DNA reads as TGTGCCAGCAGCTTGTTGGGGGAGGGCACAGATACGCAGTATTTT.

The chain is built from TRBV13 and TRBJ2-7, with 9 bases that match TRBD2. The germline CDR1 and CDR2 sequences are PRHDT and FYEKMQ (reference sequence). The CDR3 is 14 residues long. V lost 5 bases and J lost 4; bases outside the gene matches: 6. The DNA for the CDR3 is TGTGCCAGCAGCATCCGACTAGCGGAGTACGAGCAGTACTTC. Its translation: CASSIRLAEYEQYF.

The chain carries TRBV11-2 and TRBJ1-2; D may be TRBD1 (5 bases). V shed 8 bases and J shed 6 bases, with 16 bases lying between them. The germline V gene has CDR1 SGHAT and CDR2 FQNNGV. The length of the CDR3 is 13 residues. DNA for the CDR3: TGTGCCAGCCTCAGCTTATTGGGGCATGGCTACACCTTC. Its translation is CASLSLLGHGYTF.

The chain is built from TRBV2 and TRBJ2-6; D is unresolved. V was clipped by 1 base and J by 0 bases, with 4 bases between them. CDR1 is SNHLY, CDR2 FYNNEI, per germline. The CDR3 has 15 residues. CDR3 bases: TGTGCCAGCAGTGAAGGGGGCTCTGGGGCCAACGTCCTGACTTTC. It specifies CASSEGGSGANVLTF.

This chain uses TRBV14 with TRBJ2-7; D is ambiguous. Trimming shortened V by 2 bases and J by 6 bases, and 11 bases separated the two germline ends. Germline CDR1 and CDR2: SGHDN and FVKESK. This CDR3 spans 13 amino acids. CDR3 nucleotide sequence: TGTGCCAGCAGCCAAATTCGGTACGGCGAGCAGTACTTC. Translating it yields CASSQIRYGEQYF.

V gene TRBV6-5 combines with J gene TRBJ2-5, with 7 positions matching TRBD2. The CDR3 consists of 14 residues. Germline CDR1 MNHEY, CDR2 SVGAGI. Unmatched junction bases numbered 7, after V lost 4 bases and J lost 5 bases. In DNA, the CDR3 is TGTGCCAGCAGTTCTAGCGGAGATGGTGAGACCCAGTACTTC. Protein sequence: CASSSSGDGETQYF.